Presented here are 20 T cell receptor beta chains from one specimen sequenced in a study of T-cell memory formation after mild COVID-19. One entry per CDR3 protein results from TCRdb running MiXCR on the 5' RACE reads. Found here are roughly 600,000 distinct CDR3 sequences, roughly 17% of them singletons; the top ten hold around 12%. Sequencing was performed on PBMCs or a T cell subset sorted from them (not recorded which). Every receptor here comes from an adult woman who had mild COVID-19 (a few samples of this study predate the infection). Cell type and time point are not known.

The rearrangement joins TRBV12-3 or TRBV12-4 to TRBJ1-5; TRBD1 aligns across 8 bases. With 3 bases clipped from V and 7 bases from J, the junction kept 5 bases outside the gene matches. This CDR3 contains 14 residues. CDR3 sequence reads: CASSFQGAGQPQHF. The CDR3 DNA reads TGTGCCAGCAGTTTTCAGGGGGCAGGGCAGCCCCAGCATTTT.

This clonotype was observed many times. The V call is TRBV5-1, the J call TRBJ2-7; 15 bases fit TRBD2. Per the germline V gene, CDR1 is SGHRS and CDR2 is YFSETQ. V was pared by 3 bases and J by 3 bases, with 4 bases of the junction left unmatched. The CDR3 extends over 16 amino acids. The CDR3 spells CASSSWTSGGGYEQYF. CDR3 nucleotides: TGCGCCAGCAGCTCCTGGACTAGCGGGGGGGGCTACGAGCAGTACTTC.

The CDR3 bases are TGCGCCAGCAGCCAAACCGCACAAGTTTTAACCTTC. As protein: CASSQTAQVLTF. The rearrangement links TRBV4-1 to TRBJ1-2; D not resolved. V dropped 2 bases and J dropped 14 bases, with 15 bases sitting between them. The CDR3 spans 12 residues. CDR1 and CDR2 (germline): MGHRA, YSYEKL.

This clonotype was observed a handful of times. The chain is built from TRBV12-3 or TRBV12-4 and TRBJ1-5; weak D call: TRBD1 (6 bases). The CDR3 is 15 amino acids. V dropped 7 bases and J dropped 7 bases, with 20 bases sitting between them. The CDR3 DNA follows: TGTGCCAGCACCCTTGGGGGGGGCGCCTGGCAGCCCCAGCATTTT. This translates into CASTLGGGAWQPQHF.

This clonotype has a count of ten or more. The CDR3 reads CASRYTDSQKEAFF. The CDR3 DNA is TGTGCCAGCAGGTATACTGACAGTCAAAAGGAAGCTTTCTTT. The chain joins TRBV3-2 to TRBJ1-1; whether TRBD1, the table's D call, matches the DNA was not checked. TRBV3-2 is given as a pseudogene. The CDR3 loop spans 14 amino acids.

This chain connects TRBV7-2 to TRBJ2-7, with D possibly TRBD2 on 6 matching bases. This CDR3 has 17 amino acids. V was shortened by 4 bases and J by 5 bases, with 24 bases between the two germline ends. Germline assignment: CDR1 SGHTA and CDR2 FQGNSA. The DNA of the CDR3 is TGTGCCAGCAGCTCCCACGGGGCAGGAGGGCCGGTCAACGAGCAGTACTTC. This sequence encodes CASSSHGAGGPVNEQYF. Full variable domain (remainder filled in from reference TRBV7-2 and TRBJ2-7): GAGVSQSPSNKVTEKGKDVELRCDPISGHTALYWYRQSLGQGLEFLIYFQGNSAPDKSGLPSDRFSAERTGGSVSTLTIQRTQQEDSAVYLCASSSHGAGGPVNEQYFGPGTRLTVT.

The chain joins TRBV5-1 to TRBJ2-7; 11 bases match TRBD1. Germline V gives CDR1 SGHRS, CDR2 YFSETQ. This CDR3 contains 15 residues. With 4 bases clipped from V and 8 bases from J, the junction kept 11 bases outside the gene matches. As DNA, the CDR3 is TGCGCCAGCAGCCCGGACGGGGACAGGGGGAGGAAGCAGTACTTC. The encoded protein is CASSPDGDRGRKQYF.

The CDR3 protein is CAISEGLGVAEQYF. CDR3 in DNA: TGTGCCATCAGTGAGGGACTAGGAGTTGCCGAGCAGTACTTC. The chain recombines TRBV10-3 with TRBJ2-7, with 7 bases lining up with TRBD2. The germline CDR1 and CDR2 sequences are ENHRY and SYGVKD. This CDR3 is built from 14 residues. The trim removed 2 bases at V and 6 bases at J, leaving 7 bases unmatched.

The chain recombines TRBV4-1 with TRBJ1-2, with a tentative D call TRBD1 (5 bases). V lost 3 bases, J lost 4 bases, and 12 bases lay in between. The CDR3 has 14 residues. CDR1 MGHRA and CDR2 YSYEKL come from the germline V gene. CDR3 region: CASSQIREGYGYTF. DNA of the CDR3: TGCGCCAGCAGCCAGATCAGGGAGGGCTATGGCTACACCTTC.

This clonotype was seen a handful of times. V gene TRBV25-1 combines with J gene TRBJ2-5; no clear D. The CDR3 sequence is 16 residues long. The V end was cut by 1 base, the J end by 4 bases, with 16 bases between. The V gene's germline CDR1 is MGHDK and CDR2 SYGVNS. This chain's CDR3 is CASSEFRLSVGETQYF. The CDR3 DNA follows: TGTGCCAGCAGTGAATTTCGGCTGTCGGTGGGAGAGACCCAGTACTTC.

This clonotype was detected a few times. The V call is TRBV5-1, the J call TRBJ2-3; 7 bases line up with TRBD1. The germline CDR1 and CDR2 sequences are SGHRS and YFSETQ. Trimming took 1 base from V and 3 from J; bases not matched to a gene: 8. There are 16 residues in the CDR3. The CDR3 region is CASSLMRGRRTDTQYF. In nucleotides, the CDR3 is TGCGCCAGCAGCTTGATGAGGGGGCGCCGGACAGATACGCAGTATTTT.

The rearrangement uses TRBV5-1 and TRBJ2-1; D may correspond to TRBD1 or TRBD2 (5 bases each). Germline CDR1 SGHRS, CDR2 YFSETQ. V dropped 1 base and J dropped 4 bases, with 15 bases sitting between them. The CDR3 loop spans 16 amino acids. The CDR3 region is CASSLSPGRSYNEQFF. In nucleotides, the CDR3 is TGCGCCAGCAGCTTGTCACCGGGGCGCTCTTACAATGAGCAGTTCTTC.

This clonotype turned up a few times. The chain employs TRBV29-1 and TRBJ1-1; a possible D gene is TRBD1 (6 bases). The CDR3 sequence is 13 residues long. V lost 7 bases to trimming and J lost 2 bases, with 14 bases between them. Per the germline V gene, CDR1 is SQVTM and CDR2 is ANQGSEA. CDR3 sequence (DNA): TGCAGCGGCCTCGGGGGGGGCAACACTGAAGCTTTCTTT. It codes for CSGLGGGNTEAFF.

This chain joins TRBV6-2 or TRBV6-3 and TRBJ2-7; no definite D call. The CDR3 is made up of 14 amino acids. Trimming pared 7 bases from V and 3 bases from J, leaving 16 bases between. Germline CDR1 and CDR2: MNHEY and SVGEGT. CDR3 residues: CASKSAGVGYEQYF. DNA for the CDR3: TGTGCCAGCAAATCGGCAGGTGTGGGCTACGAGCAGTACTTC.

In its sample, this clonotype was seen a few times. The rearrangement joins TRBV7-9 to TRBJ2-7, with D perhaps given as TRBD1 or TRBD2 (6 bases each). There are 18 residues in the CDR3. In germline, CDR1 is SEHNR, CDR2 FQNEAQ (reference sequence). Trimming removed 4 bases from V and 3 bases from J, with 25 bases in between. The CDR3 coding sequence is TGTGCCAGCAGCTCGTCCCGGGACATAGGAGGGACCCACTACGAGCAGTACTTC. This translates into CASSSSRDIGGTHYEQYF.

The chain uses TRBV9 and TRBJ2-1, with D unclear. CDR1 is SGDLS and CDR2 is YYNGEE in the germline V gene. Trimming removed 4 bases at V and 8 bases at J, with 13 bases between. The CDR3 contains 13 residues. The CDR3 spells CASSHYVWDEQFF. The DNA for the CDR3 is TGTGCCAGCAGCCACTACGTATGGGATGAGCAGTTCTTC.

This clonotype appeared a few times. The rearrangement links TRBV11-2 to TRBJ2-3; 8 bases agree with TRBD2. Germline CDR1 reads SGHAT; CDR2 reads FQNNGV. CDR3 length: 17 residues. V lost 5 bases, J lost 2 bases, and 12 bases stayed unmatched. The CDR3 nucleotides read TGTGCCAGCAGCACACAGCGGGGGATCCTGAACACAGATACGCAGTATTTT. Residues: CASSTQRGILNTDTQYF.

V and J are TRBV7-2 and TRBJ2-2, with a tentative D call TRBD1 (5 bases). CDR3 length equals 15 residues. Germline V gene sequence: CDR1 SGHTA, CDR2 FQGNSA. Trimming left V 6 bases short and J 0 bases short, with 11 bases between. The DNA of the CDR3 is TGTGCCAGCAGTTCTGACAGACCGAACACCGGGGAGCTGTTTTTT. Protein sequence: CASSSDRPNTGELFF.

This clonotype was observed a few times. V and J are TRBV6-2 or TRBV6-3 and TRBJ1-2, with a tentative D call TRBD1 (5 bases). Trimming left V 2 bases short and J 4 bases short, with 17 bases between. Germline CDR1 MNHEY, CDR2 SVGEGT. CDR3 size: 16 residues. This chain's CDR3 is CASSYAPGRDFYGYTF. For the CDR3, the DNA is TGTGCCAGCAGTTACGCTCCTGGCCGGGACTTCTATGGCTACACCTTC.

In this sample, this clonotype turned up a few times. The chain couples TRBV6-1 to TRBJ1-1; D unresolved. This CDR3 is built from 14 residues. Looked up from germline, CDR1 is MNHNS and CDR2 is SASEGT. The V end was cut by 2 bases, the J end by 0 bases, with 7 bases between. The CDR3 coding sequence is TGTGCCAGCAGTGAATGGGGTCTGAACACTGAAGCTTTCTTT. It specifies CASSEWGLNTEAFF.